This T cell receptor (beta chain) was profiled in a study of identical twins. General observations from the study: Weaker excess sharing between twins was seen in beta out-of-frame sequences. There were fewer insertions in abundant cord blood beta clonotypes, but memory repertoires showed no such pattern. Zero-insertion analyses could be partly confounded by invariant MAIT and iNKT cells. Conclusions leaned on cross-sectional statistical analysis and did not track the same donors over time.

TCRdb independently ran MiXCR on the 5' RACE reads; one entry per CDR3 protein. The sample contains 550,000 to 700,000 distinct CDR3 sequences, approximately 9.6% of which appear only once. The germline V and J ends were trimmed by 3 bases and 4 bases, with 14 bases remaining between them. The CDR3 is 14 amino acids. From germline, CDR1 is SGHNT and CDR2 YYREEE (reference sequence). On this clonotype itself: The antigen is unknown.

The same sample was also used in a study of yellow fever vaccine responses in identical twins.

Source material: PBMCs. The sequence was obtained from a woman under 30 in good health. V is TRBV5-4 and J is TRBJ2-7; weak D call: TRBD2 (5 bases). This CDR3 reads CASSYGPRGYEQYF. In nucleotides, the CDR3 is TGTGCCAGCAGCTACGGCCCTAGAGGGTACGAGCAGTACTTC.